The sequence of this T cell receptor beta chain was determined in a study of blood T cell repertoires in COVID-19. About the research overall: Nucleic acid was either cDNA or gDNA, and it came from T cells, B-cell-depleted T cells, or PBMCs.

The CDR3 has 11 amino acids. V shed 5 bases and J 14 bases; nucleotides not matched to a gene: 5. Germline-derived CDR1 and CDR2 are LGHDT and YNNKEL (reference sequence). Residents of 24 US areas, aged roughly 18 to 95 years, made up the participants. Clones were read by immunoSEQ multiplex PCR, and TCRdb kept only the in-frame ones, dropping some. The data hold 220,000 or so clones, with roughly 84% observed a single time. This sequence originates from a woman in her 40s who had recovered from COVID-19. What was sequenced was PBMCs or T cells enriched from blood (not recorded which). This chain connects TRBV3-1 (or the pseudogene TRBV3-2) to TRBJ2-1; 8 nucleotides line up with TRBD1. CDR3 loop: CASSTPGQEFF. CDR3 nucleotide sequence: TGTGCCAGCAGCACACCGGGACAGGAGTTCTTC.